A selection of T cell receptor beta chains follows, all from one sample in a study of CD8 T cells in Susac syndrome. TCRdb reprocessed the immunoSEQ multiplex PCR reads via MiXCR and lists one record per CDR3 protein. The table lists 110,000 to 150,000 distinct CDR3 sequences, about 94% of them singletons. Sequenced: CD4+ T cells from PBMCs. These receptors were obtained from a human donor with Susac syndrome. CDR3s include the opening cysteine and the closing phenylalanine or tryptophan. The D gene is left open where the match is weak. Where a row states a size, it is once, few, many or the class of an expanded clone; other rows omit it.

>NA|TRBJ2-3|TRBV12-3/TRBV12-4|NA
CASSHDRTFTDPTQYF
TGTGCCAGCAGCCACGATCGGACGTTTACCGATCCCACGCAGTATTTT
>NA|TRBJ1-5|TRBV7-9|NA
CASSLAHNQPQHF
TGTGCCAGCAGCTTAGCTCACAATCAGCCCCAGCATTTT
>NA|TRBJ2-7|TRBV3-1|NA
CASSQGFSEQYF
TGTGCCAGCAGCCAAGGATTCTCCGAGCAGTACTTC
>TRBD2|TRBJ2-7|TRBV11-2|NA
CASSPLSGRGPYEQYF
TGTGCCAGCAGCCCCCTCAGCGGGAGGGGCCCCTACGAGCAGTACTTC
>NA|TRBJ2-7|TRBV28|few
CASSLSGYEQYF
TGTGCCAGCAGTTTGTCCGGCTACGAGCAGTACTTC
>NA|TRBJ2-4|TRBV5-4|once
CASSEIASKNIQYF
TGTGCCAGCAGCGAAATAGCGTCCAAAAACATTCAGTACTTC
>NA|TRBJ2-1|TRBV5-4|NA
CASSLALSREQFF
TGTGCCAGCAGCTTGGCCCTTTCTCGTGAGCAGTTCTTC
>TRBD2|TRBJ2-1|TRBV20-1|once
CSAKKSGSSYNEQFF
TGCAGTGCAAAAAAAAGCGGGAGTTCCTACAATGAGCAGTTCTTC
>NA|TRBJ2-3|TRBV29-1|NA
CSVVRGTDTQYF
TGCAGCGTTGTGAGGGGTACAGATACGCAGTATTTT
>TRBD2|TRBJ2-3|TRBV4-2|few
CASSQRTSGTTDTQYF
TGTGCCAGCAGCCAACGGACTAGCGGGACCACAGATACGCAGTATTTT
>NA|TRBJ2-4|TRBV25-1|once
CASSELAKNIQYF
TGTGCCAGCAGTGAATTAGCCAAAAACATTCAGTACTTC
>NA|TRBJ1-1|TRBV18|NA
CASSPLGGENTEAFF
TGTGCCAGCTCACCATTAGGGGGGGAGAACACTGAAGCTTTCTTT
>NA|TRBJ2-7|TRBV2|NA
CASGLRGTSYEQYF
TGTGCCAGTGGGCTGAGGGGGACCTCCTACGAGCAGTACTTC
>TRBD1|TRBJ2-7|TRBV9|NA
CACSFSTGGAYEQYF
TGTGCCTGCAGCTTTTCGACAGGGGGCGCGTACGAGCAGTACTTC
>TRBD1|TRBJ1-5|TRBV9|NA
CASSVGQNNQPQHF
TGTGCCAGCAGCGTGGGACAGAACAATCAGCCCCAGCATTTT
>NA|TRBJ1-1|TRBV18|NA
CASSPPEGRNTEAFF
TGTGCCAGCTCACCACCCGAAGGACGTAACACTGAAGCTTTCTTT
>NA|TRBJ2-5|TRBV2|NA
CASSTTRTRTETQYF
TGTGCCAGCAGTACCACGAGGACCAGAACGGAGACCCAGTACTTC
>NA|TRBJ2-5|TRBV25-1|NA
CASSGQFQETQYF
TGTGCCAGCAGTGGACAGTTCCAAGAGACCCAGTACTTC
>TRBD1|TRBJ1-2|TRBV20-1|once
CSASSTGEGYGYTF
TGCAGTGCTAGCTCCACAGGGGAGGGCTATGGCTACACCTTC
>TRBD1|TRBJ2-7|TRBV20-1|NA
CSALRDRGLYEQYF
TGCAGTGCCCTCCGGGACAGGGGGCTATACGAGCAGTACTTC
>TRBD1|TRBJ1-1|TRBV4-2|NA
CASSRQGLDTEAFF
TGTGCCAGCAGTCGACAGGGGTTGGACACTGAAGCTTTCTTT
>TRBD1|TRBJ1-6|TRBV5-1|NA
CASSTAAGTGNNSPLHF
TGCGCCAGCAGCACAGCCGCCGGGACAGGGAATAATTCACCCCTCCACTTT
>NA|TRBJ1-2|TRBV19|NA
CASSPYGYTF
TGTGCCAGTAGCCCGTATGGCTACACCTTC
>NA|TRBJ1-1|TRBV29-1|NA
CSVETYADGKRFF
TGCAGCGTTGAAACTTATGCTGACGGAAAGCGGTTCTTT
>TRBD2|TRBJ2-7|TRBV9|NA
CASSISGSSYEQYF
TGTGCCAGCAGCATTAGCGGGAGCTCCTACGAGCAGTACTTC
>TRBD2|TRBJ2-1|TRBV3-1|NA
CASSQDLIAGEVEQFF
TGTGCCAGCAGCCAAGATCTGATAGCGGGAGAGGTTGAGCAGTTCTTC
>TRBD1|TRBJ1-4|TRBV28|NA
CASSPTGAGDEKLFF
TGTGCCAGCAGTCCAACAGGGGCGGGGGATGAAAAACTGTTTTTT